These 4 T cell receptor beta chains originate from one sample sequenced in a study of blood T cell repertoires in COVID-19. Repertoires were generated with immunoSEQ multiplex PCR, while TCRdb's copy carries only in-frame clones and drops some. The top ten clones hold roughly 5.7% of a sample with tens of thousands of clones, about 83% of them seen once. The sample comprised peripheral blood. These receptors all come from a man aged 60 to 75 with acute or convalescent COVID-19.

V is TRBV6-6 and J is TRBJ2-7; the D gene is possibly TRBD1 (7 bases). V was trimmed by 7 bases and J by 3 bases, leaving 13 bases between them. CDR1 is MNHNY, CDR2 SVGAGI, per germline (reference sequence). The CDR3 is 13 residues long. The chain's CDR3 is CASTPGGSYEQYF. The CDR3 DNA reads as TGTGCCAGCACCCCAGGGGGGAGCTACGAGCAGTACTTC.

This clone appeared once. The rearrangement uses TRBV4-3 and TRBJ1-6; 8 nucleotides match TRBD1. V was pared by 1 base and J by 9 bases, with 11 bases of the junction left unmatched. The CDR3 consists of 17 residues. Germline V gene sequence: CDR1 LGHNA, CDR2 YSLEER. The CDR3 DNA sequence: TGCGCCAGCAGCCAAGGGGCAGGGGGCCGGGAAATTTCACCCCTCCACTTT. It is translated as CASSQGAGGREISPLHF.

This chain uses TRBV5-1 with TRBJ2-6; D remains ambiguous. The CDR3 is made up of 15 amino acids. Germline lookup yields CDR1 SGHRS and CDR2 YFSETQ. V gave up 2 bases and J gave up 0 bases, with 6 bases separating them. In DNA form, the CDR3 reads TGCGCCAGCAGCTTTAAGAGCTCTGGGGCCAACGTCCTGACTTTC. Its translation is CASSFKSSGANVLTF.

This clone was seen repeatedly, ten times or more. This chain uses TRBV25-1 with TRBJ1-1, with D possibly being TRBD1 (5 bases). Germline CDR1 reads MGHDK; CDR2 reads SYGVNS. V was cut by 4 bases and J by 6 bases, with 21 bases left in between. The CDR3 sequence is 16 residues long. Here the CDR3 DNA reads TGTGCCAGCAGTGTTGGGGGGATGAGACAGCTCCCTGAAGCTTTCTTT. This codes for CASSVGGMRQLPEAFF.